This TCR beta chain came from a study of OX40 agonist ivuxolimab in advanced cancers. Study-wide context: At 0.01 to 10 mg/kg, ivuxolimab was administered intravenously to patients every 2 weeks. Dose-escalation patients suffered from hepatocellular carcinoma, melanoma, renal cell or head and neck cancer.

As regards this clone: What it binds is unknown.

Sequencing was performed with immunoSEQ multiplex PCR; in TCRdb, only in-frame clones are kept and a portion is missing. Of some 20,000 clones in the sample, approximately 87% were seen once. Overall study results and limits: On average, a greater number of expanded clones characterised CD8+ T cells relative to CD4+.

CDR1 MNHEY and CDR2 SMNVEV come from the germline V gene (reference sequence). V was clipped by 10 bases and J by 9 bases; unmatched bases: 17. This CDR3 has 14 amino acids. Baseline, cycle 4 day 1, and cycle 7 day 1 were the blood sampling points. The material sequenced was CD4+ or CD8+ T cells sorted from blood, taken in a trial of the OX40 agonist ivuxolimab. V and J are TRBV27 and TRBJ2-5, with 7 bases lining up with TRBD1. The sequence was collected from an adult with an advanced solid tumor such as melanoma, head and neck, liver or kidney cancer. CDR3 loop: CATRQGQHSRSQYF. For the CDR3, the DNA is TGTGCCACTCGACAGGGCCAACACTCGAGGTCCCAGTACTTC.